This T cell receptor beta chain appears in the sequencing data of a study of blood T cell repertoires in COVID-19. Overall study context: PBMCs, B-cell-depleted T cells, or T cells were the source of the cDNA or gDNA that made up the material.

The protocol was immunoSEQ multiplex PCR, while the TCRdb copy is restricted to in-frame clones and leaves out a portion. Seen here are around 230,000 clones, more than 80% observed once, and the top ten hold around 9%. The table lists this clone with a count of one. This specimen includes other DNA sequences encoding the same CDR3. Per germline, CDR1 MDHEN and CDR2 SYDVKM. V gave up 2 bases and J gave up 5 bases; unmatched junction bases: 15. The CDR3 is made up of 17 amino acids. Participant reports of clinical history set cohort assignment. The TCR sequence derives from a man aged 35 to 55 who had recovered from COVID-19. The rearrangement links TRBV28 to TRBJ2-7; 7 bases map to TRBD2. The sample comprised PBMCs or T cells enriched from blood (not recorded which). In DNA, the CDR3 is TGTGCCAGCAGTTTAATGAAGGGATTAGCGGGTCTCCACGAGCAGTACTTC. This codes for CASSLMKGLAGLHEQYF.